These 32 T cell receptor beta chains came from one sample sequenced in a study of T cells after somatic rescue of genetic block. Generated by immunoSEQ multiplex PCR, the TCRdb table keeps only in-frame clones and is missing some. This table holds approximately 14,000 clones, 60% to 75% found once. What was sequenced was peripheral blood mononuclear cells (PBMCs). The receptors originated from a man between 18 and 35 years old.

In its sample, this clone is medium-sized (0.01 to 0.1%). The chain combines TRBV11-2 with TRBJ2-2, with 12 positions matching TRBD2. The J segment lost 7 bases and the V segment lost 5 bases, leaving 8 bases of the junction unmatched. Germline assignment: CDR1 SGHAT and CDR2 FQNNGV. The CDR3 length is 16 residues. The CDR3 sequence is CASSSQLAGGGGELFF. The CDR3 bases are TGTGCCAGCAGCAGCCAACTAGCGGGAGGCGGCGGGGAGCTGTTTTTT.

The rearrangement links TRBV18 to TRBJ2-2, with D possibly being TRBD1 or TRBD2 (5 bases each). Germline CDR1 is KGHSH and CDR2 is LQKENI. The CDR3 totals 18 residues. Trimming shortened V by 1 base and J by 3 bases, and 18 bases separated the two germline ends. The CDR3 is CASSPLGRTLGDTGELFF. CDR3 in DNA: TGTGCCAGCTCACCACTGGGACGGACGTTGGGGGACACCGGGGAGCTGTTTTTT.

This rearrangement joins TRBV23-1 to TRBJ2-7; 7 bases match TRBD2. TRBV23-1 belongs to the ORF category, with a function that is uncertain. The CDR3 length is 17 residues. The J segment lost 1 base and the V segment lost 2 bases, leaving 11 bases of the junction unmatched. In DNA form, the CDR3 reads TGCGCCAGCAGTCAACCTGCATCTAGCGGCCTGTCCTACGAGCAGTACTTC. Translation gives CASSQPASSGLSYEQYF.

This chain joins TRBV6-6 and TRBJ2-4; TRBD1 is a possible D gene (6 bases). CDR3 size: 15 residues. CDR1 and CDR2 from the germline V gene are MNHNY and SVGAGI (reference sequence). The V end was cut by 4 bases, the J end by 2 bases, with 12 bases between. DNA of the CDR3: TGTGCCAGCAGTTCTTACAGGGAAACCAAAAACATTCAGTACTTC. It translates to CASSSYRETKNIQYF.

The chain carries TRBV5-4 and TRBJ2-7, with a possible D match to TRBD2 (5 bases). The CDR3 runs 12 residues. Trimming stripped 1 base from V and 4 bases from J, with 6 bases between. Germline V lookup: CDR1 SGHNT, CDR2 YYREEE (reference sequence). This CDR3 reads CASSLRGYEQYF. The CDR3 DNA sequence: TGTGCCAGCAGCTTGCGGGGTTACGAGCAGTACTTC.

This sequence joins TRBV7-9 and TRBJ1-4; D is ambiguous. Trimming took 5 bases from V and 0 from J, leaving 10 bases between them. CDR3 length: 15 amino acids. The germline V gene encodes CDR1 SEHNR and CDR2 FQNEAQ (reference sequence). The chain's CDR3 is CASSPGGPTNEKLFF. DNA of the CDR3: TGTGCCAGCAGCCCCGGCGGACCAACTAATGAAAAACTGTTTTTT.

V usage is TRBV5-1 and J usage is TRBJ2-1, with TRBD2 identical over 7 bases. V shed 0 bases and J 0 bases; nucleotides not matched to a gene: 0. Per the germline V gene, CDR1 is SGHRS and CDR2 is YFSETQ. There are 15 residues in the CDR3. The CDR3: CASSLGGSSYNEQFF. In DNA form, the CDR3 reads TGCGCCAGCAGCTTGGGCGGGAGCTCCTACAATGAGCAGTTCTTC. The full variable domain, its missing parts supplied by reference TRBV5-1 and TRBJ2-1, is KAGVTQTPRYLIKTRGQQVTLSCSPISGHRSVSWYQQTPGQGLQFLFEYFSETQRNKGNFPGRFSGRQFSNSRSEMNVSTLELGDSALYLCASSLGGSSYNEQFFGPGTRLTVL.

J is TRBJ1-4 and V is TRBV6-1; no clear D. Germline V gene data show CDR1 as MNHNS and CDR2 as SASEGT. Trimming took off 7 bases at V and 5 bases at J, with 11 bases between the two ends. This CDR3 contains 13 residues. CDR3 amino acids: CASNVVRNEKLFF. The CDR3, as DNA: TGTGCCAGCAACGTCGTTAGGAATGAAAAACTGTTTTTT.

This sequence joins TRBV29-1 and TRBJ1-2, with 9 bases matching TRBD1. Germline CDR1 is SQVTM and CDR2 is ANQGSEA. V was pared by 6 bases and J by 6 bases, with 5 bases of the junction left unmatched. This CDR3 contains 12 residues. CDR3 bases: TGCAGCGTCGACGGACAGGGGAATGGCTACACCTTC. It specifies CSVDGQGNGYTF. The complete variable domain, with remaining parts taken from reference TRBV29-1 and TRBJ1-2, reads SAVISQKPSRDICQRGTSLTIQCQVDSQVTMMFWYRQQPGQSLTLIATANQGSEATYESGFVIDKFPISRPNLTFSTLTVSNMSPEDSSIYLCSVDGQGNGYTFGSGTRLTVV.

V is TRBV19 and J is TRBJ2-5; 7 nucleotides match TRBD1. CDR1 LNHDA and CDR2 SQIVND come from the germline V gene (reference sequence). The CDR3 spans 16 residues. J gave up 11 bases and V 3 bases, and 18 bases lay outside the gene matches. DNA of the CDR3: TGTGCCAGTAGTATTGGCCCCTCGGCAGGGGGAAGGGAGCAGTACTTC. Protein sequence: CASSIGPSAGGREQYF.

The rearrangement links TRBV19 to TRBJ2-7, with D tentatively TRBD1 or TRBD2 (5 bases each). Trimming pared 8 bases from V and 3 bases from J, leaving 20 bases between. The length of the CDR3 is 15 residues. CDR1 LNHDA and CDR2 SQIVND come from the germline V gene (reference sequence). CDR3 coding DNA: TGTGCCAGTTCCCGGGTTTCCGGGACCTACTACGAGCAGTACTTC. Translation: CASSRVSGTYYEQYF. Using reference TRBV19 and TRBJ2-7 for the parts outside the CDR3, the full variable domain is DGGITQSPKYLFRKEGQNVTLSCEQNLNHDAMYWYRQDPGQGLRLIYYSQIVNDFQKGDIAEGYSVSREKKESFPLTVTSAQKNPTAFYLCASSRVSGTYYEQYFGPGTRLTVT.

The chain joins TRBV27 to TRBJ2-3; 11 nucleotides align to TRBD2. The germline V gene has CDR1 MNHEY and CDR2 SMNVEV (reference sequence). CDR3 size: 15 residues. Losses at the gene ends were 2 bases for V and 8 bases for J; bases not matched to a gene: 6. CDR3 region: CASSLGLAGGGTQYF. In nucleotides, the CDR3 is TGTGCCAGCAGTTTAGGGCTAGCGGGAGGCGGTACGCAGTATTTT.

This clone was picked up a small number of times. The chain carries TRBV27 and TRBJ1-4; D may be TRBD1 (5 bases). This CDR3 is 16 amino acids long. The germline V gene has CDR1 MNHEY and CDR2 SMNVEV (reference sequence). Trimming took off 7 bases at V and 7 bases at J, with 22 bases between the two ends. CDR3 DNA: TGTGCCAGCACCTTATCCGCCAGGGTTATCGGTGAAAAACTGTTTTTT. Its protein is CASTLSARVIGEKLFF.

The chain employs TRBV19 and TRBJ2-7; possibly TRBD2 for D (6 bases). The CDR3 is 16 residues long. The germline V gene encodes CDR1 LNHDA and CDR2 SQIVND (reference sequence). The V end was cut by 5 bases, the J end by 2 bases, with 19 bases between. The CDR3 sequence: CASSDPGVGPPYEQYF. For the CDR3, the DNA is TGTGCCAGTAGTGACCCGGGGGTAGGGCCCCCCTACGAGCAGTACTTC.

The CDR3 loop is CASSPRGEGQETQYF. CDR3 DNA: TGTGCCAGCAGCCCCCGGGGTGAGGGACAAGAGACCCAGTACTTC. The rearrangement links TRBV11-3 to TRBJ2-5, with a possible D match to TRBD2 (5 bases). Germline loops: CDR1 SGHNT, CDR2 YENEEA. This CDR3 has 15 amino acids. The V and J ends lost 5 bases and 2 bases respectively, with 15 bases between them.

The chain employs TRBV4-2 and TRBJ2-3; a possible D gene is TRBD1 (6 bases). Trimming removed 1 base at V and 6 bases at J, with 20 bases between. The germline CDR1 and CDR2 sequences are LGHNA and YNFKEQ. This CDR3 spans 17 amino acids. The CDR3 nucleotides are TGTGCCAGCAGCCAAGTTGATCACAGGTCTACAGGGGATACGCAGTATTTT. It yields the protein CASSQVDHRSTGDTQYF.

This chain uses TRBV5-1 with TRBJ2-3, with 13 bases matching TRBD2. The V gene end was trimmed by 3 bases and the J gene end by 2 bases; junction bases not matched to a gene: 9. Germline assignment: CDR1 SGHRS and CDR2 YFSETQ. The CDR3 contains 18 residues. The CDR3 DNA follows: TGCGCCAGCAGCTCCTCCCCGACTAGCGGGGGGCTCACAGATACGCAGTATTTT. It codes for CASSSSPTSGGLTDTQYF.

This clone came up once. The V and J genes are TRBV7-3 and TRBJ2-1; TRBD2 agrees at 12 bases. V gave up 2 bases and J gave up 8 bases; unmatched junction bases: 16. CDR3 size: 19 residues. Germline values: CDR1 SGHTA, CDR2 FQGTGA. CDR3 protein: CASSLSGSSSGRAADEQFF. Written as DNA, the CDR3 is TGTGCCAGCAGCTTATCGGGATCGTCTAGCGGGAGGGCCGCGGATGAGCAGTTCTTC.

This chain links TRBV14 with TRBJ1-3; D is ambiguous. Germline-derived CDR1 and CDR2 are SGHDN and FVKESK. The CDR3 length is 14 residues. The ends were cut back, 1 base at V and 2 bases at J, with 6 bases in the middle. The CDR3 DNA sequence: TGTGCCAGCAGCCAAGTGGGGACTGGAAACACCATATATTTT. Its translation is CASSQVGTGNTIYF.

CDR3 region: CASSLPSGTGGLDTEAFF. The CDR3 region has the DNA TGTGCCAGCAGCCTCCCTTCGGGGACAGGGGGGTTGGACACTGAAGCTTTCTTT. V usage is TRBV7-8 and J usage is TRBJ1-1; 11 nucleotides line up with TRBD1. Trimming at V came to 5 bases and at J to 3 bases, leaving 14 bases not matched to a gene. The germline V gene has CDR1 SGHVS and CDR2 FQNEAQ. This CDR3 is built from 18 residues.

The chain carries TRBV7-9 and TRBJ2-1, with unresolved D. The germline V gene encodes CDR1 SEHNR and CDR2 FQNEAQ (reference sequence). This CDR3 contains 11 residues. Trimming cost V 1 base and J 14 bases, with 9 bases left between them. This CDR3 reads CASSLDRVEFF. The CDR3 DNA is TGTGCCAGCAGCTTAGATAGGGTGGAGTTCTTC.

The chain joins TRBV28 to TRBJ2-7, with D unclear. Germline CDR1 reads MDHEN; CDR2 reads SYDVKM. This CDR3 contains 12 residues. Trimming removed 3 bases at V and 3 bases at J, with 6 bases between. CDR3 sequence reads: CASSLGFYEQYF. In DNA, the CDR3 is TGTGCCAGCAGTTTGGGATTCTACGAGCAGTACTTC. Full variable domain (outside the CDR3, taken from reference TRBV28 and TRBJ2-7): DVKVTQSSRYLVKRTGEKVFLECVQDMDHENMFWYRQDPGLGLRLIYFSYDVKMKEKGDIPEGYSVSREKKERFSLILESASTNQTSMYLCASSLGFYEQYFGPGTRLTVT.

DNA for the CDR3: TGTGCCAGCAGTTGGACAGGGAATCAGCCCCAGCATTTT. Protein product: CASSWTGNQPQHF. This chain joins TRBV5-5 and TRBJ1-5; 8 nucleotides match TRBD1. The germline V gene encodes CDR1 SGHKS and CDR2 YYEKEE (reference sequence). Trimming cost V 5 bases and J 4 bases; bases outside gene matches: 2. This CDR3 comprises 13 residues.

The chain employs TRBV19 and TRBJ2-7, with a tentative D call TRBD2 (5 bases). V lost 7 bases to trimming and J lost 2 bases, with 15 bases between them. The CDR3 is 14 amino acids. Germline values: CDR1 LNHDA, CDR2 SQIVND (reference sequence). The CDR3 DNA is TGTGCCAGTAAGTATCGCGGGTGGCCCTACGAGCAGTACTTC. It yields the protein CASKYRGWPYEQYF.

The V call is TRBV2, the J call TRBJ2-1; 10 bases are a match to TRBD2. J gave up 3 bases and V 6 bases, and 5 bases lay outside the gene matches. Germline V gives CDR1 SNHLY, CDR2 FYNNEI. This CDR3 has 15 residues. This CDR3 is CASRRTSGDYNEQFF. The CDR3 DNA sequence: TGTGCCAGCAGACGGACTAGCGGCGACTACAATGAGCAGTTCTTC.

The rearrangement uses TRBV19 and TRBJ2-7; possibly TRBD2 for D (6 bases). The CDR3 has 14 amino acids. Trimming cost V 5 bases and J 5 bases, with 16 bases left between them. Germline V gives CDR1 LNHDA, CDR2 SQIVND (reference sequence). In nucleotides, the CDR3 is TGTGCCAGTAGTTTTCCCGGGGGAGAGAACGAGCAGTACTTC. The encoded protein is CASSFPGGENEQYF.

This clone occurred a few times. CDR3 in amino acids: CASSFRTLNTEAFF. The CDR3 nucleotides read TGTGCCAGCAGTTTCCGGACCCTGAACACTGAAGCTTTCTTT. V usage is TRBV28 and J usage is TRBJ1-1; the D is unclear. CDR1 and CDR2 (germline): MDHEN, SYDVKM. Trimming removed 3 bases from V and 0 bases from J, with 8 bases in between. The CDR3 contains 14 residues.

Written as DNA, the CDR3 is TGTGCCAGCAGCTCGTACACCCTATACACCTTC. It encodes CASSSYTLYTF. This chain links TRBV5-4 with TRBJ1-2; D gene ambiguous. V lost 3 bases to trimming and J lost 11 bases, with 11 bases between them. The CDR3 extends over 11 amino acids. Germline CDR1 SGHNT, CDR2 YYREEE (reference sequence). Full variable domain (remainder filled in from reference TRBV5-4 and TRBJ1-2): ETGVTQSPTHLIKTRGQQVTLRCSSQSGHNTVSWYQQALGQGPQFIFQYYREEENGRGNFPPRFSGLQFPNYSSELNVNALELDDSALYLCASSSYTLYTFGSGTRLTVV.

This sequence joins TRBV30 and TRBJ1-1; no firm D call. V gave up 4 bases and J gave up 1 base, with 10 bases separating them. This CDR3 has 13 residues. Germline assignment: CDR1 GTSNPN and CDR2 SVGIG (reference sequence). The CDR3 loop reads CAWTREGNTEAFF. The CDR3 nucleotides are TGTGCCTGGACTAGAGAGGGGAACACTGAAGCTTTCTTT.

This clone has only a few counts. The CDR3 here is CASSLDQGSYEQYF. The CDR3 region has the DNA TGCGCCAGCAGCTTGGATCAGGGTTCCTACGAGCAGTACTTC. The chain has TRBV5-1 and TRBJ2-7, with a possible D match to TRBD1 (5 bases). This CDR3 comprises 14 residues. V lost 0 bases, J lost 1 base, and 8 bases lay in between. Germline CDR1 and CDR2: SGHRS and YFSETQ.

This clone was counted only a few times. The CDR3 here is CASSPKGEAFF. The CDR3 bases are TGTGCCAGCTCACCTAAGGGGGAAGCTTTCTTT. This chain uses TRBV18 with TRBJ1-1; tentative D call: TRBD1 (5 bases). Germline assignment: CDR1 KGHSH and CDR2 LQKENI. This CDR3 has 11 residues. The germline V and J ends were trimmed by 3 bases and 8 bases, with 7 bases remaining between them.

The chain is built from TRBV18 and TRBJ2-5; 11 bases align to TRBD2. Germline V gives CDR1 KGHSH, CDR2 LQKENI. The J segment lost 6 bases and the V segment lost 3 bases, leaving 12 bases of the junction unmatched. This CDR3 is 17 amino acids long. This chain's CDR3 is CASSPPGLAGGWKTQYF. CDR3 DNA: TGTGCCAGCTCACCTCCCGGGCTAGCGGGAGGTTGGAAGACCCAGTACTTC.